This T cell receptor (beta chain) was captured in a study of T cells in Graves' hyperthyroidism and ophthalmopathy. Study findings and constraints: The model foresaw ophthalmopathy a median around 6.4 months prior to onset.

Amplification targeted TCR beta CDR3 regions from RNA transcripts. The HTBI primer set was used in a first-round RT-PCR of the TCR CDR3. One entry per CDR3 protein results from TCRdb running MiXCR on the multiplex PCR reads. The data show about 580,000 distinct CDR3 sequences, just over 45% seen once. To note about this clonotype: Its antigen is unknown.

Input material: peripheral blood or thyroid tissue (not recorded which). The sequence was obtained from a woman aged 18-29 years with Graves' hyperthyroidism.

The DNA of the CDR3 is TGTGCCAGCAGCTCGGAGGGTCGGGCCTACGAGCAGTACTTC. The encoded protein is CASSSEGRAYEQYF. This rearrangement joins TRBV7-6 to TRBJ2-7; D possibly corresponds to TRBD2 (6 bases). The CDR3 is 14 amino acids. Trimming shortened V by 4 bases and J by 2 bases, and 12 bases separated the two germline ends. Germline V gene lookup returns CDR1 SGHVS and CDR2 FNYEAQ.